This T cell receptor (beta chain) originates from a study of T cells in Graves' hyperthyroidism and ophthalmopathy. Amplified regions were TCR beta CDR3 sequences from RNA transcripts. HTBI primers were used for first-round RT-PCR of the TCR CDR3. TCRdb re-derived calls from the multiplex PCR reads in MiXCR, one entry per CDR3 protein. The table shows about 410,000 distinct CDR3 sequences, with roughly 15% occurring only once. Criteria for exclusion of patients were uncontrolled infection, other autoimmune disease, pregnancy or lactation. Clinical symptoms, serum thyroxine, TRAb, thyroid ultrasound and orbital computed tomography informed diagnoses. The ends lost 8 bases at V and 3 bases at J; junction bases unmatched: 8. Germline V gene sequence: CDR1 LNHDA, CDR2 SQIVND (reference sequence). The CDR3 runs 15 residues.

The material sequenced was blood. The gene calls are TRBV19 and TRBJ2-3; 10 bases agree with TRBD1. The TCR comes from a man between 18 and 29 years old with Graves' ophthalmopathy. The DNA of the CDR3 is TGTGCCAGTGCCGAAGGACAGGGGGTAACAGATACGCAGTATTTT. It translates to CASAEGQGVTDTQYF. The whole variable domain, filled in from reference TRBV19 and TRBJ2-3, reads DGGITQSPKYLFRKEGQNVTLSCEQNLNHDAMYWYRQDPGQGLRLIYYSQIVNDFQKGDIAEGYSVSREKKESFPLTVTSAQKNPTAFYLCASAEGQGVTDTQYFGPGTRLTVL.